Below are 6 T cell receptor beta chains sequenced from a single sample in a study of T cell responses to AZD1222 COVID-19 vaccine. Generated by immunoSEQ multiplex PCR, the TCRdb table keeps only in-frame clones and is missing some. Among approximately 83,000 clones, about 89% were seen once, and the ten largest hold roughly 4.8%. The sample here was peripheral blood, taken on day 0 of MenACWY control vaccination. These receptors originate from an adult in good health.

This clone showed up just once. The rearrangement uses TRBV29-1 and TRBJ2-7, with D possibly matching TRBD1 (5 bases). CDR3 length: 15 amino acids. CDR1 and CDR2 from the germline V gene are SQVTM and ANQGSEA. The germline V and J ends were trimmed by 4 bases and 4 bases, with 20 bases remaining between them. The DNA of the CDR3 is TGCAGCGTTGCGACAGCCTCCTGGGGTCGATACGAGCAGTACTTC. It translates to CSVATASWGRYEQYF.

The V and J genes are TRBV6-2 or TRBV6-3 and TRBJ2-7; D is possibly TRBD2 (5 bases). This CDR3 comprises 13 residues. CDR1 is MNHEY and CDR2 is SVGEGT in the germline V gene. V was pared by 2 bases and J by 3 bases, with 8 bases between. The CDR3 DNA reads as TGTGCCAGCAGTTACGAGGAGGACTACGAGCAGTACTTC. It encodes CASSYEEDYEQYF.

This clone was seen only once. The V and J genes are TRBV27 and TRBJ2-4; no clear D gene. This CDR3 contains 13 residues. Per the germline V gene, CDR1 is MNHEY and CDR2 is SMNVEV (reference sequence). V was pared by 2 bases and J by 2 bases, with 4 bases between. In DNA form, the CDR3 reads TGTGCCAGCAGTTTAAGCACCAAAAACATTCAGTACTTC. The encoded protein is CASSLSTKNIQYF.

V gene TRBV30 combines with J gene TRBJ2-1; 8 bases agree with TRBD2. This CDR3 has 16 residues. V trimming: 0 bases; J trimming: 6 bases; junction bases outside the gene matches: 10. CDR1 and CDR2 from the germline V gene are GTSNPN and SVGIG (reference sequence). CDR3 loop: CAWSVHKSGRGNEQFF. Written as DNA, the CDR3 is TGTGCCTGGAGTGTACACAAGAGCGGGAGAGGCAATGAGCAGTTCTTC.

Details on this clone: The sample contains more than one DNA sequence encoding this CDR3. The chain is built from TRBV5-1 and TRBJ2-1; TRBD1 matches 7 bases. The CDR3 runs to 14 residues. Unmatched junction bases numbered 1, after V lost 0 bases and J lost 4 bases. Germline lookup yields CDR1 SGHRS and CDR2 YFSETQ. The CDR3: CASSLGQGYNEQFF. Here the CDR3 DNA reads TGCGCCAGCAGCTTGGGACAGGGTTACAATGAGCAGTTCTTC.

This clone has only one observation. The chain employs TRBV6-1 and TRBJ2-4, with D maybe TRBD2 (5 bases). V lost 3 bases and J lost 13, with 13 bases in between. Germline assignment: CDR1 MNHNS and CDR2 SASEGT. The CDR3 is made up of 12 amino acids. The CDR3 is CASSDPRWEQYF. The CDR3 nucleotides read TGTGCCAGCAGTGACCCTCGGTGGGAGCAGTACTTC.